Listed here are 23 T cell receptor beta chains from one sample, sequenced in a study of CD8 T cells in ankylosing spondylitis. From the 5' RACE reads, TCRdb called clonotypes with MiXCR, one entry per CDR3 protein. Among under 85,000 distinct CDR3 sequences listed, about 5.7% were seen once. Specimen: blood, either unsorted or a sorted T cell fraction (not recorded which). These receptors were taken from a male donor with ankylosing spondylitis or in good health (not recorded which).

This clonotype showed up many times. V is TRBV5-1 and J is TRBJ2-7, with 9 bases fitting TRBD1. The CDR3 extends over 15 amino acids. CDR1 and CDR2 (germline): SGHRS, YFSETQ. Trimming cost V 4 bases and J 5 bases; bases outside gene matches: 10. CDR3 nucleotides: TGCGCCAGCAGCCCGCCGGGACAGGGTTTGAACGAGCAGTACTTC. It encodes CASSPPGQGLNEQYF.

This clonotype was recorded at least ten times. V and J are TRBV28 and TRBJ2-3; 10 bases map to TRBD2. With 6 bases clipped from V and 4 bases from J, the junction kept 13 bases outside the gene matches. Germline V gene data show CDR1 as MDHEN and CDR2 as SYDVKM. The CDR3 has 17 residues. The chain's CDR3 is CASRWRASGGSPDTQYF. Written as DNA, the CDR3 is TGTGCCAGCAGATGGAGGGCTAGCGGGGGATCCCCAGATACGCAGTATTTT.

This clonotype was picked up many times. The chain uses TRBV5-1 and TRBJ2-1; 9 nucleotides agree with TRBD2. Germline V gene sequence: CDR1 SGHRS, CDR2 YFSETQ. The CDR3 has 16 amino acids. V lost 3 bases, J lost 3 bases, and 7 bases stayed unmatched. The CDR3 spells CASSSTGTSLYNEQFF. CDR3 nucleotides: TGCGCCAGCAGCTCTACCGGGACTAGCCTCTACAATGAGCAGTTCTTC.

This clonotype was counted many times. The V gene is TRBV20-1, the J gene TRBJ2-7; 9 nucleotides match TRBD1. Germline V gives CDR1 DFQATT, CDR2 SNEGSKA (reference sequence). With V trimmed by 1 base and J by 2 bases, 0 bases remained unmatched. The CDR3 has 13 residues. CDR3 sequence (DNA): TGCAGTGCTAGAGGACAGGGGGCCTACGAGCAGTACTTC. This sequence encodes CSARGQGAYEQYF.

This clonotype came up many times. The rearrangement links TRBV7-9 to TRBJ2-3; 7 positions agree with TRBD1. With V trimmed by 6 bases and J by 0 bases, 6 bases remained unmatched. CDR1 is SEHNR, CDR2 FQNEAQ, per germline (reference sequence). The CDR3 has 15 amino acids. CDR3 amino acids: CASRGHRGSTDTQYF. In DNA form, the CDR3 reads TGTGCCAGCAGAGGGCACAGGGGTAGCACAGATACGCAGTATTTT.

This clonotype was detected many times. The genes are TRBV5-6 and TRBJ2-1; D possibly corresponds to TRBD1 (6 bases). V lost 5 bases and J lost 8, with 14 bases in between. CDR1 SGHDT and CDR2 YYEEEE come from the germline V gene. This CDR3 has 13 residues. CDR3 residues: CASRLDSSHEQFF. Here the CDR3 DNA reads TGTGCCAGCAGACTGGACAGTAGCCATGAGCAGTTCTTC. The variable domain in full, completed from reference TRBV5-6 and TRBJ2-1, reads DAGVTQSPTHLIKTRGQQVTLRCSPKSGHDTVSWYQQALGQGPQFIFQYYEEEERQRGNFPDRFSGHQFPNYSSELNVNALLLGDSALYLCASRLDSSHEQFFGPGTRLTVL.

The gene calls are TRBV20-1 and TRBJ2-3; the D is unclear. In germline, CDR1 is DFQATT, CDR2 SNEGSKA (reference sequence). This CDR3 contains 14 residues. V lost 3 bases and J lost 4, with 14 bases in between. The CDR3 is CSASRLDGADTQYF. CDR3 bases: TGCAGTGCTAGCCGTCTAGATGGGGCAGATACGCAGTATTTT.

This clonotype was detected ten times or more. This rearrangement joins TRBV5-1 to TRBJ2-7; 7 nucleotides line up with TRBD1. There are 17 residues in the CDR3. J was trimmed by 4 bases and V by 4 bases; bases with no gene match: 17. Germline loops: CDR1 SGHRS, CDR2 YFSETQ. The CDR3 DNA follows: TGCGCCAGCAGCAGAGGACAGGCGGAAACTGTGCGTTACGAGCAGTACTTC. As protein: CASSRGQAETVRYEQYF.

This clonotype was seen many times. The V gene is TRBV20-1, the J gene TRBJ2-4; 9 nucleotides match TRBD2. This CDR3 contains 15 residues. V shed 1 base and J 8 bases; nucleotides not matched to a gene: 9. Germline V gene lookup returns CDR1 DFQATT and CDR2 SNEGSKA (reference sequence). CDR3 bases: TGCAGTGCTAGAGTAGTGCGGGGGGGTACGGACATTCAGTACTTC. As protein: CSARVVRGGTDIQYF.

This clonotype was recorded many times. The V gene is TRBV5-1, the J gene TRBJ2-1; TRBD1 might be the D (6 bases). With 4 bases removed from V and 8 bases from J, the gap between germline ends came to 16 bases. The CDR3 runs to 14 residues. Germline V gene sequence: CDR1 SGHRS, CDR2 YFSETQ. This CDR3 reads CASSKDQGIYEQFF. CDR3 coding DNA: TGCGCCAGCAGCAAGGATCAGGGGATTTATGAGCAGTTCTTC. The whole variable domain, remainder taken from reference TRBV5-1 and TRBJ2-1, is KAGVTQTPRYLIKTRGQQVTLSCSPISGHRSVSWYQQTPGQGLQFLFEYFSETQRNKGNFPGRFSGRQFSNSRSEMNVSTLELGDSALYLCASSKDQGIYEQFFGPGTRLTVL.

This clonotype has ten or more counts. The chain is built from TRBV11-3 and TRBJ2-7; D unresolved. Trimming stripped 4 bases from V and 5 bases from J, with 9 bases between. This CDR3 spans 12 amino acids. The V gene's germline CDR1 is SGHNT and CDR2 YENEEA. The CDR3 region has the DNA TGTGCCAGCAGCTCCCACACGAACGAGCAGTACTTC. Translation: CASSSHTNEQYF.

The table lists this clonotype with many counts. The CDR3 DNA sequence: TGTGCCACCACACCCCTAAGGAGGACCTACAATGAGCAGTTCTTC. Residues: CATTPLRRTYNEQFF. The rearrangement uses TRBV24-1 and TRBJ2-1; possible D gene TRBD2, 5 bases. V was clipped by 8 bases and J by 2 bases, with 15 bases between them. CDR3 length equals 15 residues. In germline, CDR1 is KGHDR, CDR2 SFDVKD.

This clonotype was recorded at least ten times. The chain couples TRBV28 to TRBJ1-4; no definite D call. CDR1 is MDHEN and CDR2 is SYDVKM in the germline V gene. The CDR3 extends over 13 amino acids. V gave up 5 bases and J gave up 6 bases, with 10 bases separating them. CDR3 DNA: TGTGCCAGCAGTCCCTCCTTTGATGAAAAACTGTTTTTT. Its translation is CASSPSFDEKLFF.

The chain carries TRBV18 and TRBJ2-2; unclear D gene. The CDR3 spans 16 residues. The germline V gene has CDR1 KGHSH and CDR2 LQKENI. With 3 bases removed from V and 2 bases from J, the gap between germline ends came to 13 bases. In nucleotides, the CDR3 is TGTGCCAGCTCACCTCCTGTCGGCACCAACACCGGGGAGCTGTTTTTT. Its translation is CASSPPVGTNTGELFF.

The chain is built from TRBV18 and TRBJ2-1; D is tentatively TRBD1 or TRBD2 (5 bases each). V shed 10 bases and J shed 1 base, with 14 bases lying between them. This CDR3 has 14 amino acids. Germline CDR1 is KGHSH and CDR2 is LQKENI. CDR3 nucleotides: TGTGCCAACGCCTGGGACGCTTCCTACAATGAGCAGTTCTTC. It codes for CANAWDASYNEQFF.

This clonotype was counted many times. CDR3 sequence (DNA): TGCAGTGCTAGGGCTCCCGGTCAGAGAACCTACGAGCAGTACTTC. Translation: CSARAPGQRTYEQYF. The rearrangement joins TRBV20-1 to TRBJ2-7; D remains ambiguous. With 3 bases removed from V and 2 bases from J, the gap between germline ends came to 17 bases. CDR1 DFQATT and CDR2 SNEGSKA come from the germline V gene (reference sequence). This CDR3 contains 15 residues.

This clonotype was found many times. The V and J genes are TRBV5-1 and TRBJ2-5; D is unresolved. This CDR3 has 13 amino acids. Germline V gene data show CDR1 as SGHRS and CDR2 as YFSETQ. Trimming pared 0 bases from V and 4 bases from J, leaving 7 bases between. The DNA of the CDR3 is TGCGCCAGCAGCTTGGCCTCTGGAGAGACCCAGTACTTC. Its protein product is CASSLASGETQYF.

This clonotype was picked up many times. This sequence joins TRBV12-3 or TRBV12-4 and TRBJ1-6; the match to TRBD1 covers 8 bases. V was clipped by 3 bases and J by 6 bases; unmatched bases: 7. CDR3 size: 16 residues. The CDR3 coding sequence is TGTGCCAGCAGTTTCTCGACAGGGGCCCGTAATTCACCCCTCCACTTT. This gives the protein CASSFSTGARNSPLHF.

The table lists this clonotype with many counts. V is TRBV7-9 and J is TRBJ2-7; TRBD1 might be the D (5 bases). V was trimmed by 0 bases and J by 4 bases, leaving 10 bases between them. CDR3 size: 14 residues. CDR1 SEHNR and CDR2 FQNEAQ come from the germline V gene (reference sequence). The CDR3 DNA follows: TGTGCCAGCAGCTTAGCTGGGGCAGAGTACGAGCAGTACTTC. It translates to CASSLAGAEYEQYF.

The table lists this clonotype with many counts. The genes are TRBV27 and TRBJ2-3; unclear D gene. Trimming took 10 bases from V and 2 from J, leaving 16 bases between them. Germline V gene sequence: CDR1 MNHEY, CDR2 SMNVEV (reference sequence). This CDR3 has 14 amino acids. The CDR3 DNA is TGTGCCATCCTCCCGCTACTAATCACAGATACGCAGTATTTT. This gives the protein CAILPLLITDTQYF.

This clonotype appeared many times. V usage is TRBV7-3 and J usage is TRBJ2-3; the match to TRBD2 covers 7 bases. The V and J ends lost 6 bases and 6 bases, in that order; junction bases with no gene match: 9. The germline V gene encodes CDR1 SGHTA and CDR2 FQGTGA. CDR3 size: 14 residues. CDR3 sequence (DNA): TGTGCCAGCAGGGATAATAGGGGAGGGGATACGCAGTATTTT. Protein: CASRDNRGGDTQYF.

This clonotype was picked up many times. The chain joins TRBV3-1 to TRBJ2-7, with TRBD2 matching 7 bases. Germline V gene lookup returns CDR1 LGHDT and CDR2 YNNKEL (reference sequence). Trimming removed 4 bases from V and 7 bases from J; junction bases left unmatched: 7. CDR3 length: 13 residues. CDR3 loop: CASSPVRRGEQYF. The CDR3 DNA follows: TGTGCCAGCAGCCCGGTTCGGCGGGGGGAGCAGTACTTC.

In its sample, this clonotype was seen many times. This chain links TRBV20-1 with TRBJ2-5; D might be TRBD2 (5 bases). Germline assignment: CDR1 DFQATT and CDR2 SNEGSKA (reference sequence). Trimming left V 1 base short and J 5 bases short, with 14 bases between. There are 14 residues in the CDR3. CDR3 in DNA: TGCAGTGCTAGAGGTCAGCGACTACGGGAGACCCAGTACTTC. Amino acids: CSARGQRLRETQYF.